This entry features one TCR beta chain sequence. Produced via immunoSEQ multiplex PCR; TCRdb's table is partial and in-frame only. This sample has approximately 2.5 million clones, with 93% found just once. This CDR3 is built from 16 residues. Trimming removed 5 bases from V and 9 bases from J, with 23 bases in between. CDR1 and CDR2 (germline): MNHNY, SVGAGI (reference sequence). The data derive from a study of shared clonotypes between healthy human individuals. This receptor was taken from a man younger than 35 in good health. Some clones in this sample may be carry-over from other donors' samples. The sequencing sample was made of naive CD4+ T cells from PBMCs. Sample subset: CD45RA+ positively selected. This sequence joins TRBV6-6 and TRBJ1-5, with D uncertain. CDR3 coding DNA: TGTGCCAGCAGTCCGCCACCGGGATCCCCCGGGCGGCCCCAGCATTTT. Protein: CASSPPPGSPGRPQHF.